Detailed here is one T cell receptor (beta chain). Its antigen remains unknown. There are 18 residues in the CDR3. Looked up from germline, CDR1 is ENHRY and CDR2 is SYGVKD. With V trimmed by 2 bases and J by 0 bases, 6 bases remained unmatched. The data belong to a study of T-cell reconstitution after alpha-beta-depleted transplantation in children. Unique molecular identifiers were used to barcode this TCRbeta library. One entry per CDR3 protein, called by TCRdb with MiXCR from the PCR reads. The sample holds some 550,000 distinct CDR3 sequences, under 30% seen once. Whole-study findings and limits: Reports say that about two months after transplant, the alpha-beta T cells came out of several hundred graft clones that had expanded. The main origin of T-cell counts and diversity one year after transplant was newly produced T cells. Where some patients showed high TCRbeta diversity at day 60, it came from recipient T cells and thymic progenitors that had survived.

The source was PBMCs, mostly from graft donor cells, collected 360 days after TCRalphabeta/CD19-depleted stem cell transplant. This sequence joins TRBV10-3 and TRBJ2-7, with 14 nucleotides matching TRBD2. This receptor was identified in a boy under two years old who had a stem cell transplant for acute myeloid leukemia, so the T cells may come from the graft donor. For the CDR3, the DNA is TGTGCCATCAGTGAGCCAGGACTAGCGGGGGGCCCCTCCTACGAGCAGTACTTC. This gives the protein CAISEPGLAGGPSYEQYF.